A selection of T cell receptor beta chains follows, all from one sample in a study of cytomegalovirus exposure and HLA in healthy donors. Libraries were prepared by immunoSEQ multiplex PCR; TCRdb keeps only in-frame clonotypes and omits some of them. There are 150,000 or so clones in the sample; 73% occur only once, and 1.6% lies in the top ten. Sequenced material: PBMCs. Receptors originate from a woman under 30 in good health and CMV-seronegative. The CDR3 runs from the conserved cysteine through the conserved F or W. The D gene is left open where the match is weak. Where a row states a size, it is once, few, many or the class of an expanded clone; other rows omit it.

J gene: TRBJ2-5
clone size: -
V gene: TRBV28
D gene: TRBD1
CDR3 protein: CASSPLVQGAGETQYF
CDR3 DNA: TGTGCCAGCAGCCCCTTAGTACAGGGGGCTGGGGAGACCCAGTACTTC

J gene: TRBJ2-1
clone size: -
V gene: TRBV5-1
D gene: -
CDR3 protein: CASSFTSPSSYNEQFF
CDR3 DNA: TGCGCCAGCAGCTTTACTAGCCCTAGCTCCTACAATGAGCAGTTCTTC

J gene: TRBJ2-2
clone size: -
V gene: TRBV11-2
D gene: TRBD2
CDR3 protein: CASSSGLAATGELFF
CDR3 DNA: TGTGCCAGCAGCTCGGGACTAGCGGCTACCGGGGAGCTGTTTTTT

J gene: TRBJ1-5
clone size: -
V gene: TRBV27
D gene: TRBD1
CDR3 protein: CASSSSGQVQPQHF
CDR3 DNA: TGTGCCAGCAGTTCTTCTGGACAGGTTCAGCCCCAGCATTTT

J gene: TRBJ1-1
clone size: -
V gene: TRBV9
D gene: -
CDR3 protein: CASSPRLEALKGAFF
CDR3 DNA: TGTGCCAGCAGCCCCCGGCTGGAGGCCTTGAAAGGAGCTTTCTTT

J gene: TRBJ1-5
clone size: once
V gene: TRBV6-1
D gene: TRBD1
CDR3 protein: CASSEQGWDRKNNQPQHF
CDR3 DNA: TGTGCCAGCAGTGAACAGGGCTGGGACAGGAAAAACAATCAGCCCCAGCATTTT

J gene: TRBJ2-7
clone size: -
V gene: TRBV25-1
D gene: -
CDR3 protein: CASSSNYEQYF
CDR3 DNA: TGTGCCAGCAGTAGCAATTACGAGCAGTACTTC

J gene: TRBJ2-1
clone size: -
V gene: TRBV29-1
D gene: -
CDR3 protein: CSARPPQINEQFF
CDR3 DNA: TGCAGCGCCCGACCCCCACAGATCAATGAGCAGTTCTTC

J gene: TRBJ2-1
clone size: -
V gene: TRBV5-1
D gene: -
CDR3 protein: CASRGRTTSSYNEQFF
CDR3 DNA: TGCGCCAGCAGGGGACGGACTACCAGCTCCTACAATGAGCAGTTCTTC

J gene: TRBJ1-6
clone size: -
V gene: TRBV6-5
D gene: -
CDR3 protein: CASSHHYDRNSPLHF
CDR3 DNA: TGTGCCAGCAGTCACCACTACGACAGGAATTCACCCCTCCACTTT

J gene: TRBJ2-2
clone size: -
V gene: TRBV27
D gene: TRBD1
CDR3 protein: CASSFTVQGGTGELFF
CDR3 DNA: TGTGCCAGCAGTTTTACTGTACAGGGGGGCACCGGGGAGCTGTTTTTT

J gene: TRBJ2-6
clone size: -
V gene: TRBV4-3
D gene: TRBD2
CDR3 protein: CASSQASGSGANVLTF
CDR3 DNA: TGCGCCAGCAGCCAAGCTAGCGGGAGTGGGGCCAACGTCCTGACTTTC

J gene: TRBJ1-4
clone size: few
V gene: TRBV21-1
D gene: -
CDR3 protein: CASSKEHHKIENRGEKLFF
CDR3 DNA: TGTGCCAGCAGCAAAGAACACCACAAAATCGAGAACAGGGGCGAAAAACTGTTTTTT

J gene: TRBJ2-3
clone size: -
V gene: TRBV9
D gene: -
CDR3 protein: CASSGYQGWGSTDTQYF
CDR3 DNA: TGTGCCAGCAGCGGTTACCAGGGATGGGGAAGCACAGATACGCAGTATTTT

J gene: TRBJ2-7
clone size: -
V gene: TRBV7-6
D gene: TRBD1
CDR3 protein: CASSPQPGQSYEQYF
CDR3 DNA: TGTGCCAGCAGCCCCCAACCGGGACAGTCTTACGAGCAGTACTTC

J gene: TRBJ1-1
clone size: -
V gene: TRBV29-1
D gene: TRBD1
CDR3 protein: CSGGQGGTEAFF
CDR3 DNA: TGCAGCGGTGGACAGGGCGGGACTGAAGCTTTCTTT

J gene: TRBJ2-1
clone size: -
V gene: TRBV29-1
D gene: -
CDR3 protein: CSVVTEVAYNEQFF
CDR3 DNA: TGCAGCGTTGTAACTGAAGTGGCCTACAATGAGCAGTTCTTC

J gene: TRBJ2-3
clone size: -
V gene: TRBV28
D gene: -
CDR3 protein: CASRGSDTQYF
CDR3 DNA: TGTGCCAGCCGCGGGTCAGATACGCAGTATTTT

J gene: TRBJ1-2
clone size: -
V gene: TRBV7-2
D gene: TRBD1
CDR3 protein: CASSLATGLNYGYTF
CDR3 DNA: TGTGCCAGCAGCTTAGCGACAGGGCTAAACTATGGCTACACCTTC

J gene: TRBJ1-4
clone size: -
V gene: TRBV19
D gene: TRBD1
CDR3 protein: CASSISQGPNEKLFF
CDR3 DNA: TGTGCCAGTAGTATTTCACAGGGGCCTAATGAAAAACTGTTTTTT

J gene: TRBJ2-1
clone size: few
V gene: TRBV25-1
D gene: -
CDR3 protein: CASSVGGAYNEQFF
CDR3 DNA: TGTGCCAGCAGTGTTGGAGGGGCCTACAATGAGCAGTTCTTC

J gene: TRBJ2-1
clone size: few
V gene: TRBV4-3
D gene: TRBD1
CDR3 protein: CASSPGTGPYNEQFF
CDR3 DNA: TGCGCCAGCAGCCCCGGGACAGGGCCCTACAATGAGCAGTTCTTC

J gene: TRBJ2-3
clone size: once
V gene: TRBV18
D gene: TRBD2
CDR3 protein: CASSRGLAGETDTQYF
CDR3 DNA: TGTGCCAGCTCACGGGGACTAGCGGGGGAGACAGATACGCAGTATTTT

J gene: TRBJ2-3
clone size: -
V gene: TRBV21-1
D gene: -
CDR3 protein: CASSKLGADTQYF
CDR3 DNA: TGTGCCAGCAGCAAATTAGGGGCAGATACGCAGTATTTT